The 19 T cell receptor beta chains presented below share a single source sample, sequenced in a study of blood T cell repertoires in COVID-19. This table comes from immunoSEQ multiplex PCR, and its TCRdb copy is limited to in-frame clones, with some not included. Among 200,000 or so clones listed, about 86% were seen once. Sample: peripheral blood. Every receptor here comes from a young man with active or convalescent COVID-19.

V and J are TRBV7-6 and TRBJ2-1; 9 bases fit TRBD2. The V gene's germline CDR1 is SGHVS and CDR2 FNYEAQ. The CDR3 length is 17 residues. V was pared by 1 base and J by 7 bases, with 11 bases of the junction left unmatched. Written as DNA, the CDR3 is TGTGCCAGCAGCTTAGAGGCCGCAGCGGGGGGCCATAATGAGCAGTTCTTC. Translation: CASSLEAAAGGHNEQFF.

The CDR3 loop reads CASSFTLAGLYNEQFF. In nucleotides, the CDR3 is TGTGCCAGTAGTTTCACTTTAGCGGGACTGTACAATGAGCAGTTCTTC. The V gene is TRBV19, the J gene TRBJ2-1; 8 nucleotides agree with TRBD2. Per germline, CDR1 LNHDA and CDR2 SQIVND (reference sequence). The V and J ends lost 5 bases and 4 bases, in that order; junction bases with no gene match: 10. The CDR3 has 16 amino acids.

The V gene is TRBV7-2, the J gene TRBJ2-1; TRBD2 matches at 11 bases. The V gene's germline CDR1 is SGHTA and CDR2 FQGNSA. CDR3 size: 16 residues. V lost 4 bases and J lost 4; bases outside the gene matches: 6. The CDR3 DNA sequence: TGTGCCAGCAGCTCGATGGGACTAGCGGATTACAATGAGCAGTTCTTC. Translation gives CASSSMGLADYNEQFF. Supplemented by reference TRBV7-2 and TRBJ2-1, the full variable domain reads GAGVSQSPSNKVTEKGKDVELRCDPISGHTALYWYRQSLGQGLEFLIYFQGNSAPDKSGLPSDRFSAERTGGSVSTLTIQRTQQEDSAVYLCASSSMGLADYNEQFFGPGTRLTVL.

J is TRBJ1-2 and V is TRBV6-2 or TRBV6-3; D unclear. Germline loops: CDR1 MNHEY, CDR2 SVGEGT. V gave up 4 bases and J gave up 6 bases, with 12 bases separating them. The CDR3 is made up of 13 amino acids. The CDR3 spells CASSSTVRDGYTF. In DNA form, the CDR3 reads TGTGCCAGCAGTTCCACCGTGAGGGATGGCTACACCTTC.

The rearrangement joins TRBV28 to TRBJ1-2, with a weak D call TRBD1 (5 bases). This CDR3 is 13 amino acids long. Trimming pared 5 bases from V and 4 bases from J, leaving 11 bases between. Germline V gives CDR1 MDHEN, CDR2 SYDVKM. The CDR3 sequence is CASSLTEVYGYTF. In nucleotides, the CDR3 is TGTGCCAGCAGTCTGACAGAAGTCTATGGCTACACCTTC.

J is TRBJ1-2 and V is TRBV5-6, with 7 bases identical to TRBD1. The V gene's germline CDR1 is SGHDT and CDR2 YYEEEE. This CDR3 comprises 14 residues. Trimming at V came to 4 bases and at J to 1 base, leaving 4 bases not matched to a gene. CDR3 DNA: TGTGCCAGCAGCCCCCGGACAGGTAACTATGGCTACACCTTC. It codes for CASSPRTGNYGYTF.

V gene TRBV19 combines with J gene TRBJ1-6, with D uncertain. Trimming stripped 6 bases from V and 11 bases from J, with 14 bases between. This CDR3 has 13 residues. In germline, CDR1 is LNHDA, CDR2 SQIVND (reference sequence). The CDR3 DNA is TGTGCCAGTAGCGATTTTCCTCCGGCACCCCTCCACTTT. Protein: CASSDFPPAPLHF.

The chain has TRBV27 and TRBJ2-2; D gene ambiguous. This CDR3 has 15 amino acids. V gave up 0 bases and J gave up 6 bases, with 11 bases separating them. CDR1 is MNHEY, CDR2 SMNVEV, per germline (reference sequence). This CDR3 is CASSLSPLVAGELFF. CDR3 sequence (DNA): TGTGCCAGCAGTTTATCGCCGCTAGTGGCCGGGGAGCTGTTTTTT.

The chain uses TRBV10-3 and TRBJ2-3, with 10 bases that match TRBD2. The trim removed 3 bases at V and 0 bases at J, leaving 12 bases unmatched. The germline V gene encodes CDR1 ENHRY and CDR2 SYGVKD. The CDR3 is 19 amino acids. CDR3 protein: CAISESLAGAKSSTDTQYF. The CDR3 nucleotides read TGTGCCATCAGTGAATCGCTAGCGGGGGCAAAATCTAGCACAGATACGCAGTATTTT.

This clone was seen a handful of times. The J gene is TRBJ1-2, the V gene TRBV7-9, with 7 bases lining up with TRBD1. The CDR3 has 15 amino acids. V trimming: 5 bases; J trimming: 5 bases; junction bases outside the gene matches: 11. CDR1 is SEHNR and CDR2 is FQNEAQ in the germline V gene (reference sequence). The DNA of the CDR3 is TGTGCCAGCAGCCTTACCTCCGACAGGGTGTATGGCTACACCTTC. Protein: CASSLTSDRVYGYTF.

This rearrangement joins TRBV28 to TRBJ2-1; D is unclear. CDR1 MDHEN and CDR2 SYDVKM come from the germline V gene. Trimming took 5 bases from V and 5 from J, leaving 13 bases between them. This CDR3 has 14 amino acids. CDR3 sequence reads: CASSLVPPNNEQFF. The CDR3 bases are TGTGCCAGCAGTCTAGTCCCTCCGAACAATGAGCAGTTCTTC.

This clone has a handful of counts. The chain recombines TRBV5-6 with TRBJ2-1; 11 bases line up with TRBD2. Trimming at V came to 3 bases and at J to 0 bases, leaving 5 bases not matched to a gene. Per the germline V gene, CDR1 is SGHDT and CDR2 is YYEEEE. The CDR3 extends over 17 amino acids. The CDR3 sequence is CASSWTGLAASYNEQFF. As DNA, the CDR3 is TGTGCCAGCAGCTGGACGGGACTAGCGGCCTCCTACAATGAGCAGTTCTTC.

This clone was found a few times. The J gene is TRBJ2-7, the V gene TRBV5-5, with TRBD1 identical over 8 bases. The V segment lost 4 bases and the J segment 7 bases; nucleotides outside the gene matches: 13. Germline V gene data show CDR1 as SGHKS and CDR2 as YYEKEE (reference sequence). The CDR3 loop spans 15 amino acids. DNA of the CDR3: TGTGCCAGCAGCGCTTCCGGGACAGGAACCCGGGAGCAGTACTTC. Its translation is CASSASGTGTREQYF.

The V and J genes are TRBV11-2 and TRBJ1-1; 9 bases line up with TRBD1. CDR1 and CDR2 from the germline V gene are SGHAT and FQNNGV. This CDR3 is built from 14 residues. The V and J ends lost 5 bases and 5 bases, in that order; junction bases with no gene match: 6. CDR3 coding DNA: TGTGCCAGCAGCGCGGGACAGGGTTCGACTGAAGCTTTCTTT. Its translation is CASSAGQGSTEAFF.

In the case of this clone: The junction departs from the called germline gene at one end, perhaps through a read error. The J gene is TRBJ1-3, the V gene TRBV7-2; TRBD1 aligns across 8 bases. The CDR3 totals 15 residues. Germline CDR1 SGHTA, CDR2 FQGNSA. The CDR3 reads CASSLGGTGGHTIYF. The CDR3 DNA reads TGTGCCAGCAGCTTGGGTGGGACAGGTGGACACACCATATATTTT.

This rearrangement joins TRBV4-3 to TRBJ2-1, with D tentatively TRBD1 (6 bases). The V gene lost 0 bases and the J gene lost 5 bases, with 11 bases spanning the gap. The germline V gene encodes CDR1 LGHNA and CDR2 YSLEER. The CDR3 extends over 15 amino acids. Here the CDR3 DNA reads TGCGCCAGCAGCCAAGACAGGGGCCCCGACAATGAGCAGTTCTTC. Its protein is CASSQDRGPDNEQFF.

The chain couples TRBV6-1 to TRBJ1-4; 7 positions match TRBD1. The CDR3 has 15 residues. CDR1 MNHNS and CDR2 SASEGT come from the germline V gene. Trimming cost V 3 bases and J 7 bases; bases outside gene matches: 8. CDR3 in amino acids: CASSDLMRGPEKLFF. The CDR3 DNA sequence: TGTGCCAGCAGTGACCTCATGAGGGGGCCTGAAAAACTGTTTTTT.

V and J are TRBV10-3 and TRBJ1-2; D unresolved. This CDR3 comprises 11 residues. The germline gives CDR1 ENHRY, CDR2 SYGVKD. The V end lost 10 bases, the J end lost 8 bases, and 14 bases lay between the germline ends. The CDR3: CASHEGEGYTF. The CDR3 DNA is TGTGCCAGCCACGAAGGAGAGGGCTACACCTTC.

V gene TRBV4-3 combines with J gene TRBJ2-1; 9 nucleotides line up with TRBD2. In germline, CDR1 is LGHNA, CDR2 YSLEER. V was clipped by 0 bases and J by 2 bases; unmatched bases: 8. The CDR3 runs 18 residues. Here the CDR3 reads CASSQDPPGLAAYNEQFF. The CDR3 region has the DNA TGCGCCAGCAGCCAAGACCCTCCGGGACTAGCAGCCTACAATGAGCAGTTCTTC.